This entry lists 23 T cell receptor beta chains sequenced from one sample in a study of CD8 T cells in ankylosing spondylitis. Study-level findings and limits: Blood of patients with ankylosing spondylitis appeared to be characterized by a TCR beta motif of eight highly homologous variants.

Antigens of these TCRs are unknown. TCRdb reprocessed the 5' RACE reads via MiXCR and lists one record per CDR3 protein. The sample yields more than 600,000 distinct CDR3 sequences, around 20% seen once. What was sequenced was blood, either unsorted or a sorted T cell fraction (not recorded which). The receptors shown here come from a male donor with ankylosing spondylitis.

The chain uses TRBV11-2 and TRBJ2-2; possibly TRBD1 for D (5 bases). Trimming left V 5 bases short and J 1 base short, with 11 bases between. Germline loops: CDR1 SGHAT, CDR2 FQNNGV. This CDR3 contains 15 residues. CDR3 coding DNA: TGTGCCAGCAGCCCACCAACAGGGAACACCGGGGAGCTGTTTTTT. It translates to CASSPPTGNTGELFF.

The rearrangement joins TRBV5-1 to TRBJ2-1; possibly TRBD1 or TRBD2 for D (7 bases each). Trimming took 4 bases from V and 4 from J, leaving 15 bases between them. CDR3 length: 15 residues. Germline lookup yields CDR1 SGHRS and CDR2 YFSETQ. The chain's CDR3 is CASSPTGREYNEQFF. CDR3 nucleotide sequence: TGCGCCAGCAGCCCGACAGGGAGGGAGTACAATGAGCAGTTCTTC.

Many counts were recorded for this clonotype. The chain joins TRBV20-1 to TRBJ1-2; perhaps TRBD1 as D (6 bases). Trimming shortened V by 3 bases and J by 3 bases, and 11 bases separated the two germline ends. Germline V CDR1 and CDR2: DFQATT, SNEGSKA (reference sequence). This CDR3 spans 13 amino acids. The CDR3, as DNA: TGCAGTGCTAGCCCAGGGGCCCACTATGGCTACACCTTC. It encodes CSASPGAHYGYTF.

This CDR3 reads CAWSRDFYTGELFF. The CDR3 DNA reads TGTGCCTGGAGTCGGGACTTCTACACCGGGGAGCTGTTTTTT. V usage is TRBV30 and J usage is TRBJ2-2, with D possibly matching TRBD2 (6 bases). V lost 2 bases and J 3 bases, leaving 10 bases between the germline ends. Germline V gene data show CDR1 as GTSNPN and CDR2 as SVGIG (reference sequence). The CDR3 has 14 amino acids.

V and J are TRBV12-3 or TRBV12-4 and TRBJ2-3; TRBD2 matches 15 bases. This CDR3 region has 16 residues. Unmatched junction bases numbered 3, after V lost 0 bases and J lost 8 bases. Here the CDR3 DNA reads TGTGCCAGCAGTTTAGCCGGACTAGCGGGAGGGAGTACGCAGTATTTT. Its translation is CASSLAGLAGGSTQYF.

The CDR3 nucleotides are TGCGCCAGCAGCGAATGGACTAGTGAGGGAGATACGCAGTATTTT. Its translation is CASSEWTSEGDTQYF. The chain joins TRBV5-1 to TRBJ2-3; 7 nucleotides agree with TRBD2. The CDR3 is 15 amino acids. Losses at the gene ends were 4 bases for V and 5 bases for J; bases not matched to a gene: 10. The germline V gene encodes CDR1 SGHRS and CDR2 YFSETQ.

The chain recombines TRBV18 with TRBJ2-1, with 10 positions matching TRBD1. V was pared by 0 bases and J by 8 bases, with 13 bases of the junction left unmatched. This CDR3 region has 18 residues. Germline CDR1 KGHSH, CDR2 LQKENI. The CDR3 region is CASSPPTGQGQGSDEQFF. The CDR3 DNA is TGTGCCAGCTCACCACCCACGGGACAGGGGCAGGGCTCAGATGAGCAGTTCTTC.

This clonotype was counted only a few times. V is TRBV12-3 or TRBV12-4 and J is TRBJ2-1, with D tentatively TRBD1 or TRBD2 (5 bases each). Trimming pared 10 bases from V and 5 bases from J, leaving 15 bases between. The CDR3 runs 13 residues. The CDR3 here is CATGAGVNNEQFF. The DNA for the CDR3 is TGTGCCACCGGGGCAGGTGTCAACAATGAGCAGTTCTTC.

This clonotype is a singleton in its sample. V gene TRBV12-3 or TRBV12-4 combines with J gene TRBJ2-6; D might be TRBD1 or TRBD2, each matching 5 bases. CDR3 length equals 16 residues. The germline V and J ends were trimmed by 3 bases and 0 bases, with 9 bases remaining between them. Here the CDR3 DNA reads TGTGCCAGCAGTTTGGGGGAAAACTCTGGGGCCAACGTCCTGACTTTC. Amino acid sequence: CASSLGENSGANVLTF.

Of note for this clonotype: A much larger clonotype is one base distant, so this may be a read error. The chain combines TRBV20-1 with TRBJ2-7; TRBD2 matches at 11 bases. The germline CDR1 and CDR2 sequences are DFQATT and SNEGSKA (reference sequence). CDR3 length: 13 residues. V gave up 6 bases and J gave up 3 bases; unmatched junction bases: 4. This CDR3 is CSAPGLADYEQYF. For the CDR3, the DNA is TGCAGTGCCCCGGGACTAGCGGACTACGAGCAGTACTTC.

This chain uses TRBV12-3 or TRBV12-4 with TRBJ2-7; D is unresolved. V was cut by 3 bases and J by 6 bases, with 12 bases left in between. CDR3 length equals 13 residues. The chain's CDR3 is CASSFLGSGEQYF. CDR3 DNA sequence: TGTGCCAGCAGTTTTTTGGGGTCGGGCGAGCAGTACTTC.

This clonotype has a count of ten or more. The CDR3 reads CASSRDTGELFF. The CDR3 DNA reads as TGTGCCAGCAGTAGGGACACCGGGGAGCTGTTTTTT. The chain recombines TRBV12-3 or TRBV12-4 with TRBJ2-2; D is uncertain. V lost 5 bases and J lost 3, with 4 bases in between. The CDR3 spans 12 residues.

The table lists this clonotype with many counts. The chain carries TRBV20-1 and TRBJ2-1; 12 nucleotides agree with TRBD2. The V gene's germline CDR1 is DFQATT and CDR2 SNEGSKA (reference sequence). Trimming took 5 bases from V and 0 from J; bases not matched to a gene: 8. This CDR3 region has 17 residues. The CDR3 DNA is TGCAGTGCTGGGCGACTAGCGGGAGTAGTCTCCTACAATGAGCAGTTCTTC. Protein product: CSAGRLAGVVSYNEQFF.

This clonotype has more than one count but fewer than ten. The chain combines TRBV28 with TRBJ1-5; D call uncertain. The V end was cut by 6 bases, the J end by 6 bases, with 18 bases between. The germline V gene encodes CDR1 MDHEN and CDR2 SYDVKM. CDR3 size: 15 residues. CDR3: CASSSTAEGGQPQHF. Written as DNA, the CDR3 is TGTGCCAGCAGCTCGACCGCTGAGGGTGGTCAGCCCCAGCATTTT.

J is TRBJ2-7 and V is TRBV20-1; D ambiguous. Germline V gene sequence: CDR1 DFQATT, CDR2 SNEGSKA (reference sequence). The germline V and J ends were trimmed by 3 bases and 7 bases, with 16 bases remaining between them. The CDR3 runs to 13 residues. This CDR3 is CSASKSPSVEQYF. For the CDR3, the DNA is TGCAGTGCTAGCAAATCTCCGTCGGTGGAGCAGTACTTC.

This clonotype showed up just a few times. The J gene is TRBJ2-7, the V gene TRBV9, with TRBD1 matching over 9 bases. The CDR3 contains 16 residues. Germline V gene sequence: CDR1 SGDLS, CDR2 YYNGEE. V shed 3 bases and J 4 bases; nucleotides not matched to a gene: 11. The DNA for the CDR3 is TGTGCCAGCAGCGCAAGTGCCGGGACAGGGAGATACGAGCAGTACTTC. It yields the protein CASSASAGTGRYEQYF.

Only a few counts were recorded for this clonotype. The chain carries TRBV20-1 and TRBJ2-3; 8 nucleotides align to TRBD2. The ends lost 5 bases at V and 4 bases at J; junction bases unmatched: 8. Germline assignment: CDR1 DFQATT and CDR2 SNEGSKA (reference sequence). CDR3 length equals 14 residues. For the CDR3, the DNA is TGCAGTGCTCTGGGGACTAGTGTTTCAGATACGCAGTATTTT. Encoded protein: CSALGTSVSDTQYF.

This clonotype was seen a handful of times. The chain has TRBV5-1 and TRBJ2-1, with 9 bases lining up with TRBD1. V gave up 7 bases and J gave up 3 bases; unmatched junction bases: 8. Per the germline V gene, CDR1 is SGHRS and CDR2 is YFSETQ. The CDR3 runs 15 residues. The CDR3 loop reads CASGRQGGLYNEQFF. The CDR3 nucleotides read TGCGCCAGCGGGAGACAGGGGGGTCTCTACAATGAGCAGTTCTTC.

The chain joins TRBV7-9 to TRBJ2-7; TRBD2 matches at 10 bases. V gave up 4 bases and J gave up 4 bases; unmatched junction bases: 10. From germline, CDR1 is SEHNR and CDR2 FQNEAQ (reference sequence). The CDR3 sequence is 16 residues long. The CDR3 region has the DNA TGTGCCAGCAGCTCCTGGACTAGCGGAGCAGTTTACGAGCAGTACTTC. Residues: CASSSWTSGAVYEQYF.

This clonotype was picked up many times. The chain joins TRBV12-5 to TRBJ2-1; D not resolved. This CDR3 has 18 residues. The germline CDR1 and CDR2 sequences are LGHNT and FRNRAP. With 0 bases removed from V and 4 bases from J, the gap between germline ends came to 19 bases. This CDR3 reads CASGLVLGQINRYNEQFF. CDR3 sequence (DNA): TGTGCTAGTGGTTTGGTACTCGGGCAGATCAATCGTTACAATGAGCAGTTCTTC.

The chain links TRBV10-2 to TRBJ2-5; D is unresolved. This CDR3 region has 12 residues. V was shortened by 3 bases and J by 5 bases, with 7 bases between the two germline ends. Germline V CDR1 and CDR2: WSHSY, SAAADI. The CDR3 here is CASSDLGETQYF. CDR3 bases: TGCGCCAGCAGTGACCTGGGGGAGACCCAGTACTTC.

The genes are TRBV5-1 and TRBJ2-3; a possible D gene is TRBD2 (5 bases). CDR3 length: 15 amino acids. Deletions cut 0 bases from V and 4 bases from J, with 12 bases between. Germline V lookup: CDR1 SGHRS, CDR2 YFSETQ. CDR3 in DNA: TGCGCCAGCAGCTTGGACCCGGGAACCCCAGATACGCAGTATTTT. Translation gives CASSLDPGTPDTQYF.

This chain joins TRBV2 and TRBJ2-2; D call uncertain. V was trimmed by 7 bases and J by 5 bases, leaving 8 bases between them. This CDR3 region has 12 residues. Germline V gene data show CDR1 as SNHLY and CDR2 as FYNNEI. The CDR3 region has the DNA TGTGCCAGCACGTTGGATACCGGGGAGCTGTTTTTT. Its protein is CASTLDTGELFF.